The rows below give T cell receptor beta chains drawn from one sample of a study of blood T cell repertoires in COVID-19. Repertoires were generated with immunoSEQ multiplex PCR, while TCRdb's copy carries only in-frame clones and drops some. The table lists 35,000 to 55,000 clones, around 70% of them singletons. What was sequenced was peripheral blood. The receptors were sampled from an elderly man with acute or convalescent COVID-19. CDR3s include the opening cysteine and the closing phenylalanine or tryptophan. The D gene is left open where the match is weak. Some rows have no size entry. The others give once, few or many, or a class for an expanded clone.

TRBD1,TRBJ1-1,once,TRBV10-3,TGTGCCATCAGCCCAATGGGACAGACGAACACTGAAGCTTTCTTT,CAISPMGQTNTEAFF
TRBD2,TRBJ2-7,-,TRBV20-1,TGCAGTGCTAGTGGGACTAGCGGGGGGAACTCCTACGAGCAGTACTTC,CSASGTSGGNSYEQYF
TRBD1,TRBJ1-2,-,TRBV5-1,TGCGCCAGCAGCTTGGGGTATGGGACAGGCGGCTACACCTTC,CASSLGYGTGGYTF
TRBD1,TRBJ2-1,medium-sized,TRBV6-5,TGTGCCAGCAGCTCAGAGACAGGGAATGAGCAGTTCTTC,CASSSETGNEQFF
-,TRBJ2-5,few,TRBV5-1,TGCGCCAGCAGCTTGGAGACAGGCTCCGACCAAGAGACCCAGTACTTC,CASSLETGSDQETQYF
TRBD2,TRBJ2-7,-,TRBV3-1/TRBV3-2,TGTGCCAGCAGCCAAGATATTACTAGCGGGAGTGCGTCAGACTACGAGCAGTACTTC,CASSQDITSGSASDYEQYF
-,TRBJ1-2,-,TRBV30,TGTGCCTGGACTCCGGACTCGGGCTATGGCTACACCTTC,CAWTPDSGYGYTF
-,TRBJ2-3,few,TRBV4-1,TGCGCCAGCAGCCAAAAACTAGATGAAACAGATACGCAGTATTTT,CASSQKLDETDTQYF
TRBD1,TRBJ2-7,-,TRBV18,TGTGCCAGCTCACCATTGGAGACAGGGGTTTACGAGCAGTACTTC,CASSPLETGVYEQYF
TRBD1,TRBJ2-2,-,TRBV6-5,TGTGCCAGCATCCAGACAGGGTGGAACACCGGGGAGCTGTTTTTT,CASIQTGWNTGELFF
TRBD1,TRBJ1-2,-,TRBV7-6,TGTGCCAGCAGCTTACGGACAGGGGAGGGAAACTATGGCTACACCTTC,CASSLRTGEGNYGYTF
-,TRBJ1-5,-,TRBV27,TGTGCCAGCAGTTTACAGGGGAATCAGCCCCAGCATTTT,CASSLQGNQPQHF
-,TRBJ1-2,-,TRBV7-2,TGTGCCAGTTCGCGGGACACTTTTCCGGGGGGTGGCTACACCTTC,CASSRDTFPGGGYTF
-,TRBJ1-1,-,TRBV5-1,TGCGCCAGCAGCTTTTCGGGGGGCCAGGGCACTGAAGCTTTCTTT,CASSFSGGQGTEAFF